Presented here are 2 T cell receptor beta chains from one specimen sequenced in a study of blood T cell repertoires in COVID-19 (dated by TCRdb to the early 2020s). The method was the immunoSEQ multiplex PCR assay. Held by TCRdb, this immuneACCESS table contains in-frame sequences only and omits some clones. Under half of the omission traces to an unresolved V gene where checked; the cause of the rest is unknown. This sample lists 280,000 or so clones; around 86% were detected once. Jointly, the top ten make up less than 15% of the sample. Sequencing used peripheral blood. These receptors all come from a human donor in a cohort sampled during active COVID-19.

This clone occurred once. J is TRBJ1-2 and V is TRBV12-3 or TRBV12-4; D remains unclear. CDR3 length: 13 amino acids. Trimming shortened V by 2 bases and J by 5 bases, and 9 bases separated the two germline ends. The CDR3 DNA sequence: TGTGCCAGCAGTTTAAGCGGAACTTATGGCTACACCTTC. This sequence encodes CASSLSGTYGYTF.

The chain employs TRBV19 and TRBJ1-5, with 8 bases aligning to TRBD1. Germline-derived CDR1 and CDR2 are LNHDA and SQIVND (reference sequence). With V trimmed by 3 bases and J by 0 bases, 7 bases remained unmatched. The CDR3 is made up of 17 amino acids. CDR3 coding DNA: TGTGCCAGTAGTATGAAAGGACAGGGCTTTAGCAATCAGCCCCAGCATTTT. This translates into CASSMKGQGFSNQPQHF.